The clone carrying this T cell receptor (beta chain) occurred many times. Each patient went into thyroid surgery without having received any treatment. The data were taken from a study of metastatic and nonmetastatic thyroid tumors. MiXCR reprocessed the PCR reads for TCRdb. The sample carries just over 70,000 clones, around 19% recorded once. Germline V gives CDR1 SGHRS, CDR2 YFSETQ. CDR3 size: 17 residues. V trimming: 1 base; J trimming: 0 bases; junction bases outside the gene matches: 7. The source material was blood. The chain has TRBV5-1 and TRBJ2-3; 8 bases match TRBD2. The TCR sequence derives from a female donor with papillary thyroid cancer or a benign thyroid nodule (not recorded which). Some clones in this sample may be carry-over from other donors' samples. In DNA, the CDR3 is TGCGCCAGCAGCTTGACTAGCGGAATGTCTAGCACAGATACGCAGTATTTT. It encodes CASSLTSGMSSTDTQYF.